What follows are 28 T cell receptor beta chains derived from one specimen sequenced in a study of blood T cell repertoires in COVID-19. Assay used: immunoSEQ multiplex PCR; TCRdb lists only in-frame clones, some missing. Among more than 200,000 clones listed, approximately 81% were seen once. Sequenced sample: peripheral blood. These receptors originate from a man aged 55-75 years with acute or convalescent COVID-19.

The chain couples TRBV28 to TRBJ1-4; tentative D call: TRBD1 (6 bases). The CDR3 runs 18 residues. Trimming removed 6 bases from V and 0 bases from J, with 20 bases in between. From germline, CDR1 is MDHEN and CDR2 SYDVKM. The CDR3 here is CASRLRQAFGTTNEKLFF. The CDR3 nucleotides are TGTGCCAGCAGGCTTCGACAGGCCTTTGGCACAACTAATGAAAAACTGTTTTTT. The full variable domain, its missing parts supplied by reference TRBV28 and TRBJ1-4, is DVKVTQSSRYLVKRTGEKVFLECVQDMDHENMFWYRQDPGLGLRLIYFSYDVKMKEKGDIPEGYSVSREKKERFSLILESASTNQTSMYLCASRLRQAFGTTNEKLFFGSGTQLSVL.

This chain joins TRBV5-1 and TRBJ2-7; TRBD2 aligns across 13 bases. The CDR3 covers 16 residues. Trimming at V came to 2 bases and at J to 5 bases, leaving 7 bases not matched to a gene. In germline, CDR1 is SGHRS, CDR2 YFSETQ. Here the CDR3 reads CASSFTSGGAEDEQYF. CDR3 bases: TGCGCCAGCAGCTTTACTAGCGGGGGGGCCGAAGACGAGCAGTACTTC.

The chain employs TRBV5-1 and TRBJ2-3; D is possibly TRBD1 (5 bases). CDR3 length: 16 residues. Trimming removed 0 bases at V and 1 base at J, with 12 bases between. Germline CDR1 reads SGHRS; CDR2 reads YFSETQ. This chain's CDR3 is CASSLGTSYRTDTQYF. The CDR3, as DNA: TGCGCCAGCAGCTTGGGGACATCCTACCGCACAGATACGCAGTATTTT.

The V call is TRBV28, the J call TRBJ1-1; TRBD1 agrees at 9 bases. Germline CDR1 is MDHEN and CDR2 is SYDVKM. The CDR3 length is 18 residues. Unmatched junction bases numbered 15, after V lost 2 bases and J lost 5 bases. The DNA for the CDR3 is TGTGCCAGCAGTTTAGGCTGGGGACAGGGAGGGAGGGGTACTGAAGCTTTCTTT. Residues: CASSLGWGQGGRGTEAFF.

The rearrangement links TRBV19 to TRBJ1-4, with a tentative D call TRBD1 (5 bases). Germline V CDR1 and CDR2: LNHDA, SQIVND (reference sequence). V dropped 4 bases and J dropped 10 bases, with 10 bases sitting between them. CDR3 length: 12 amino acids. The CDR3 DNA is TGTGCCAGTAGTACAGGGTATGGAAAACTGTTTTTT. Translated, it gives CASSTGYGKLFF.

This sequence joins TRBV5-1 and TRBJ2-4; 10 nucleotides agree with TRBD1. The CDR3 has 16 amino acids. The V gene end was trimmed by 6 bases and the J gene end by 0 bases; junction bases not matched to a gene: 6. CDR1 is SGHRS, CDR2 YFSETQ, per germline. The CDR3, as DNA: TGCGCCAGCACCTCGGGACAGGGGCTAGCCAAAAACATTCAGTACTTC. This sequence encodes CASTSGQGLAKNIQYF.

The chain is built from TRBV21-1 and TRBJ2-7; the table's D gene call, TRBD1, was not cross checked with the DNA. TRBV21-1 is designated a pseudogene. This CDR3 has 17 amino acids. CDR3 coding DNA: TGTGCCAGCAGCAAAGCGCCTGGGGGCGGTAGCTCCTACGAGCAGTACTTC. Encoded protein: CASSKAPGGGSSYEQYF.

The rearrangement uses TRBV3-1 (or the pseudogene TRBV3-2) and TRBJ2-5; the D gene is possibly TRBD1 (6 bases). V lost 2 bases and J lost 2, with 15 bases in between. The length of the CDR3 is 16 residues. Germline CDR1 reads LGHDT; CDR2 reads YNNKEL (reference sequence). CDR3 loop: CASSQNQGQTQETQYF. In nucleotides, the CDR3 is TGTGCCAGCAGCCAAAACCAGGGGCAGACGCAAGAGACCCAGTACTTC.

This clone was detected only once. Other nucleotide sequences in the sample specify the same CDR3. The chain uses TRBV6-5 and TRBJ1-2; possible D gene TRBD1, 6 bases. Germline-derived CDR1 and CDR2 are MNHEY and SVGAGI. V lost 0 bases and J lost 4, with 12 bases in between. The CDR3 contains 15 residues. CDR3 protein: CASSYSGQGSYGYTF. In DNA form, the CDR3 reads TGTGCCAGCAGTTACTCGGGGCAGGGGAGCTATGGCTACACCTTC.

The rearrangement links TRBV4-2 to TRBJ2-7; weak D call: TRBD2 (5 bases). Deletions cut 1 base from V and 2 bases from J, with 12 bases between. CDR3 size: 15 residues. Germline lookup yields CDR1 LGHNA and CDR2 YNFKEQ. The CDR3 region is CASSQGRGQAYEQYF. The CDR3 nucleotides are TGTGCCAGCAGCCAAGGCCGGGGTCAAGCCTACGAGCAGTACTTC.

The gene calls are TRBV3-1 (or the pseudogene TRBV3-2) and TRBJ2-7; D might be TRBD2 (5 bases). CDR3 length: 11 residues. CDR1 and CDR2 (germline): LGHDT, YNNKEL (reference sequence). Trimming pared 0 bases from V and 9 bases from J, leaving 6 bases between. CDR3 protein: CASSQEAGQYF. The CDR3 DNA is TGTGCCAGCAGCCAAGAGGCGGGGCAGTACTTC.

The chain uses TRBV28 and TRBJ1-5, with D maybe TRBD1 (6 bases). There are 13 residues in the CDR3. The germline V gene encodes CDR1 MDHEN and CDR2 SYDVKM. V lost 6 bases and J 2 bases, leaving 8 bases between the germline ends. The DNA for the CDR3 is TGTGCCAGCAGCGCAGGGGGCAATCAGCCCCAGCATTTT. Its protein is CASSAGGNQPQHF.

In its sample, this clone was seen a few times. The chain is built from TRBV5-1 and TRBJ2-5; 9 nucleotides align to TRBD1. Germline CDR1 SGHRS, CDR2 YFSETQ. The V gene end was trimmed by 4 bases and the J gene end by 5 bases; junction bases not matched to a gene: 9. The CDR3 loop spans 15 amino acids. The chain's CDR3 is CASSAQGQGIETQYF. The CDR3 coding sequence is TGCGCCAGCAGCGCCCAGGGACAGGGAATTGAGACCCAGTACTTC.

The chain joins TRBV7-6 to TRBJ2-1; 8 nucleotides align to TRBD2. This CDR3 contains 16 residues. The J segment lost 6 bases and the V segment lost 5 bases, leaving 12 bases of the junction unmatched. CDR1 SGHVS and CDR2 FNYEAQ come from the germline V gene. The CDR3 region is CASSPGAAGGSNEQFF. The CDR3 nucleotides read TGTGCCAGCAGCCCCGGGGCTGCGGGGGGCTCCAATGAGCAGTTCTTC.

This chain links TRBV5-1 with TRBJ2-3; D is ambiguous. V was pared by 2 bases and J by 2 bases, with 9 bases between. The CDR3 is 14 amino acids. Germline CDR1 is SGHRS and CDR2 is YFSETQ. The CDR3 here is CASSFSPLTDTQYF. CDR3 coding DNA: TGCGCCAGCAGCTTTTCCCCACTCACAGATACGCAGTATTTT.

The rearrangement joins TRBV19 to TRBJ2-7, with 7 positions matching TRBD1. The CDR3 totals 15 residues. J lost 3 bases, V lost 5 bases, and 10 bases had no gene match. Per germline, CDR1 LNHDA and CDR2 SQIVND (reference sequence). The CDR3 region is CASSSNQGTDYEQYF. The CDR3 coding sequence is TGTGCCAGTAGTTCGAACCAGGGGACAGACTACGAGCAGTACTTC.

The chain recombines TRBV29-1 with TRBJ2-3, with a tentative D call TRBD1 (6 bases). The CDR3 runs to 14 residues. Germline CDR1 is SQVTM and CDR2 is ANQGSEA. Trimming took off 4 bases at V and 7 bases at J, with 18 bases between the two ends. CDR3 nucleotides: TGCAGCGTTGGATCCGACACGACAGGAAATACGCAGTATTTT. Its protein is CSVGSDTTGNTQYF.

This sequence joins TRBV7-8 and TRBJ2-3; TRBD2 is a possible D gene (6 bases). Looked up from germline, CDR1 is SGHVS and CDR2 is FQNEAQ. The CDR3 spans 14 residues. The germline V and J ends were trimmed by 0 bases and 3 bases, with 7 bases remaining between them. As DNA, the CDR3 is TGTGCCAGCAGCTTAGCGGGAGGTACAGATACGCAGTATTTT. Translated: CASSLAGGTDTQYF.

V gene TRBV10-3 combines with J gene TRBJ2-7, with D possibly being TRBD1 (6 bases). The germline V gene has CDR1 ENHRY and CDR2 SYGVKD. The CDR3 has 12 amino acids. The germline V and J ends were trimmed by 6 bases and 3 bases, with 9 bases remaining between them. The CDR3 protein is CAISLQGYEQYF. In DNA, the CDR3 is TGTGCCATCAGCCTACAGGGCTACGAGCAGTACTTC.

The chain combines TRBV7-8 with TRBJ1-1, with TRBD1 as a possible D gene (5 bases). The CDR3 has 15 amino acids. Germline V gene sequence: CDR1 SGHVS, CDR2 FQNEAQ. Trimming removed 5 bases from V and 1 base from J, with 14 bases in between. CDR3 loop: CASSKEQVWNTEAFF. In DNA form, the CDR3 reads TGTGCCAGCAGCAAGGAACAGGTCTGGAACACTGAAGCTTTCTTT.

Of note for this clone: Mismatch with germline at one junction end may stem from a read error. V and J are TRBV7-7 and TRBJ2-5, with 9 positions matching TRBD2. This CDR3 comprises 14 residues. Per germline, CDR1 SSHAT and CDR2 FNYEAQ (reference sequence). The CDR3 DNA is TGTGCTAGCAGCTTGGCGGGAGGGGGAGAGACCCAGTACTTC. This sequence encodes CASSLAGGGETQYF.

J is TRBJ2-3 and V is TRBV19; maybe TRBD2 (6 bases). The V and J ends lost 5 bases and 0 bases respectively, with 21 bases between them. CDR3 length: 18 amino acids. Germline values: CDR1 LNHDA, CDR2 SQIVND (reference sequence). The CDR3 region is CASSSFPPGGTSTDTQYF. The CDR3 DNA reads as TGTGCCAGTAGTTCATTCCCACCCGGAGGGACTAGCACAGATACGCAGTATTTT.

V is TRBV7-2 and J is TRBJ1-2; D is possibly TRBD1 (5 bases). The CDR3 sequence is 14 residues long. Looked up from germline, CDR1 is SGHTA and CDR2 is FQGNSA. V was cut by 3 bases and J by 3 bases, with 11 bases left in between. The CDR3 loop is CASSLDIQDYGYTF. In nucleotides, the CDR3 is TGTGCCAGCAGCTTGGACATCCAGGACTATGGCTACACCTTC.

This clone was found a few times. The chain recombines TRBV7-6 with TRBJ1-5, with 9 nucleotides matching TRBD1. V shed 5 bases and J 7 bases; nucleotides not matched to a gene: 6. There are 14 residues in the CDR3. CDR1 is SGHVS, CDR2 FNYEAQ, per germline. As DNA, the CDR3 is TGTGCCAGCAGCCCCGGGACAGGGAGACAGCCCCAGCATTTT. Amino acids: CASSPGTGRQPQHF.

The rearrangement uses TRBV29-1 and TRBJ1-2; 8 bases are a match to TRBD1. The V gene end was trimmed by 3 bases and the J gene end by 8 bases; junction bases not matched to a gene: 2. The CDR3 is made up of 11 amino acids. In germline, CDR1 is SQVTM, CDR2 ANQGSEA. The CDR3, as DNA: TGCAGCGTTGAGACAGGGGCAGGCTACACCTTC. Translation: CSVETGAGYTF.

The genes are TRBV2 and TRBJ2-7; TRBD1 aligns across 8 bases. This CDR3 has 13 residues. V gave up 7 bases and J gave up 5 bases; unmatched junction bases: 7. The germline gives CDR1 SNHLY, CDR2 FYNNEI. As DNA, the CDR3 is TGTGCCAGCACGGACAGGGAGAGTGACGAGCAGTACTTC. Translation gives CASTDRESDEQYF.

The chain links TRBV28 to TRBJ2-2, with a tentative D call TRBD2 (5 bases). V was trimmed by 9 bases and J by 1 base, leaving 6 bases between them. This CDR3 spans 12 amino acids. Per germline, CDR1 MDHEN and CDR2 SYDVKM. Written as DNA, the CDR3 is TGTGCCAGTAGCGAGAACACCGGGGAGCTGTTTTTT. This gives the protein CASSENTGELFF.

This rearrangement joins TRBV4-3 to TRBJ2-1; TRBD2 agrees at 12 bases. Germline-derived CDR1 and CDR2 are LGHNA and YSLEER. The V segment lost 2 bases and the J segment 7 bases; nucleotides outside the gene matches: 3. The CDR3 covers 15 residues. The CDR3 loop reads CASSQLAGGVNEQFF. The CDR3 coding sequence is TGCGCCAGCAGCCAACTAGCGGGAGGGGTTAATGAGCAGTTCTTC.